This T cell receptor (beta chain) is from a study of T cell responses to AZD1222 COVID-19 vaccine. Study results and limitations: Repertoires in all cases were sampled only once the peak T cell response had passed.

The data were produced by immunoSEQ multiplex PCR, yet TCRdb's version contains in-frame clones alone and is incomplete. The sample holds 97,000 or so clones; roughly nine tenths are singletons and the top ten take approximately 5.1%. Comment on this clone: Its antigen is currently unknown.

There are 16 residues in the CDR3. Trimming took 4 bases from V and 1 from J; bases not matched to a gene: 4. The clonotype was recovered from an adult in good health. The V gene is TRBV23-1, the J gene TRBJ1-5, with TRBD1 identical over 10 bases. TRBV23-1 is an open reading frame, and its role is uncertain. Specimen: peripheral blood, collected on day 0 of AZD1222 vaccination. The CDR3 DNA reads TGCGCCAGCAGTCCAGACAGGGGGCCAAGCAATCAGCCCCAGCATTTT. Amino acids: CASSPDRGPSNQPQHF.